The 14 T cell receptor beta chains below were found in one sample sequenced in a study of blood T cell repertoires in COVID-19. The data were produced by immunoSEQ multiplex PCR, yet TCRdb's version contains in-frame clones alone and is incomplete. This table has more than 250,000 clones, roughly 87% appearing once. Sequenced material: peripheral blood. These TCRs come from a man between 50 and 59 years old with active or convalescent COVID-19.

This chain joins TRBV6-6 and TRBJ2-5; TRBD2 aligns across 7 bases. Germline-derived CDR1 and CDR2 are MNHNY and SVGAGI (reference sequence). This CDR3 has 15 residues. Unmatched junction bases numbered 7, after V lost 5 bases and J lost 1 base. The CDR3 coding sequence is TGTGCCAGCAGTCGTAAGCGGGGTCCCCAAGAGACCCAGTACTTC. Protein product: CASSRKRGPQETQYF.

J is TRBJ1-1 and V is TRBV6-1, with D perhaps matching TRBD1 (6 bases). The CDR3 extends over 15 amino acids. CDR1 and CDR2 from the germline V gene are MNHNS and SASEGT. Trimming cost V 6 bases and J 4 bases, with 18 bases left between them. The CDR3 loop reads CASSQQGYETTEAFF. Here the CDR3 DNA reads TGTGCCAGCAGCCAACAGGGATACGAGACCACTGAAGCTTTCTTT.

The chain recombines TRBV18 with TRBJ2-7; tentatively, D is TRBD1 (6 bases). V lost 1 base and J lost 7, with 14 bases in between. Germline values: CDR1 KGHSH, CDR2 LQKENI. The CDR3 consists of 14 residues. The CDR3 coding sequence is TGTGCCAGCTCACCACGCACAGGGCTATGGGAGCAGTACTTC. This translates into CASSPRTGLWEQYF.

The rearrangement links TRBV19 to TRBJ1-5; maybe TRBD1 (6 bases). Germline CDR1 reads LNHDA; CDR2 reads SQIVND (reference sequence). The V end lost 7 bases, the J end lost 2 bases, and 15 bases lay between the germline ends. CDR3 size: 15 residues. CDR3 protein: CASTPGGLGNQPQHF. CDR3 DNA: TGTGCCAGTACCCCGGGGGGGCTGGGCAATCAGCCCCAGCATTTT.

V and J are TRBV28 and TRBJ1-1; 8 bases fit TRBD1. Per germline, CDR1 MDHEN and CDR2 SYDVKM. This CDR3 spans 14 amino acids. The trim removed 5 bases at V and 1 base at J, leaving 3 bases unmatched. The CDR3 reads CASSPGGWNTEAFF. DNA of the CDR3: TGTGCCAGCAGTCCAGGGGGCTGGAACACTGAAGCTTTCTTT.

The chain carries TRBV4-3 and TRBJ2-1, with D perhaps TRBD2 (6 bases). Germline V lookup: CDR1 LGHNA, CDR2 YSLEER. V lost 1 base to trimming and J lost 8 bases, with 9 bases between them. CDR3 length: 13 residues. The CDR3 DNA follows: TGCGCCAGCAGCCAAGTACCGGGGGATGAGCAGTTCTTC. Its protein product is CASSQVPGDEQFF.

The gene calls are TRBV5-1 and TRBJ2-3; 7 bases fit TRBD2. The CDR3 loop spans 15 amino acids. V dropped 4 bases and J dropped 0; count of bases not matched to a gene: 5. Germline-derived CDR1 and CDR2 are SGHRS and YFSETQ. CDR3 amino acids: CASSPAGVSTDTQYF. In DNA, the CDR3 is TGCGCCAGCAGCCCCGCGGGGGTGAGCACAGATACGCAGTATTTT. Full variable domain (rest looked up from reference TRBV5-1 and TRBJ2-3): KAGVTQTPRYLIKTRGQQVTLSCSPISGHRSVSWYQQTPGQGLQFLFEYFSETQRNKGNFPGRFSGRQFSNSRSEMNVSTLELGDSALYLCASSPAGVSTDTQYFGPGTRLTVL.

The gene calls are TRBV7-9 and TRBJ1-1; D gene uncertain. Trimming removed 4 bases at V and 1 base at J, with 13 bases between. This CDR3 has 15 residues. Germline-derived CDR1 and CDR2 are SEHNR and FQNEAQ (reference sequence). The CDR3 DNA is TGTGCCAGCAGCTCCACAGTCGGGAGGAACACTGAAGCTTTCTTT. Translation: CASSSTVGRNTEAFF. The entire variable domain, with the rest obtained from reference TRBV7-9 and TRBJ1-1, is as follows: DTGVSQNPRHKITKRGQNVTFRCDPISEHNRLYWYRQTLGQGPEFLTYFQNEAQLEKSRLLSDRFSAERPKGSFSTLEIQRTEQGDSAMYLCASSSTVGRNTEAFFGQGTRLTVV.

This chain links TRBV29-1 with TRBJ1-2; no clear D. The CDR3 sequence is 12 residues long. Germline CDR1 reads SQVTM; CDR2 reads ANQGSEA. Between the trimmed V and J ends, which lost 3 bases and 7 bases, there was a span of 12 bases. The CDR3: CSVDIRNSGYTF. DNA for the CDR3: TGCAGCGTTGATATCAGGAACAGTGGCTACACCTTC.

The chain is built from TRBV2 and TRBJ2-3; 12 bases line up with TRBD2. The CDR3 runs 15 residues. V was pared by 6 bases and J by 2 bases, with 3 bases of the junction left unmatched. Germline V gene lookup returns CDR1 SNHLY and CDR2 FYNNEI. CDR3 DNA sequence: TGTGCCAGCAGAGGACTAGCGGGGAACACAGATACGCAGTATTTT. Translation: CASRGLAGNTDTQYF.

Here the CDR3 reads CASSQGSSGANVLTF. In DNA, the CDR3 is TGTGCCAGCAGCCAAGGTAGCTCTGGGGCCAACGTCCTGACTTTC. The rearrangement joins TRBV14 to TRBJ2-6, with D uncertain. Between the trimmed V and J ends, which lost 1 base and 0 bases, there was a span of 4 bases. From germline, CDR1 is SGHDN and CDR2 FVKESK. The CDR3 sequence is 15 residues long.

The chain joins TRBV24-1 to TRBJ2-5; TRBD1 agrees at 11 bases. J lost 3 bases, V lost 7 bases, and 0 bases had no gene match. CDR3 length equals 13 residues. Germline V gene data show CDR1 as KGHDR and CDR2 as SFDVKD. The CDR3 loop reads CATRGQGEETQYF. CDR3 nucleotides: TGTGCCACCAGGGGACAGGGGGAAGAGACCCAGTACTTC.

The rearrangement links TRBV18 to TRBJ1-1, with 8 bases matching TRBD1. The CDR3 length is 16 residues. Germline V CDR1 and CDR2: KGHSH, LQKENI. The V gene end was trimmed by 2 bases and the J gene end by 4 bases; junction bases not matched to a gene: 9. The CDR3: CASSPVLQGEGTEAFF. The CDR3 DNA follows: TGTGCCAGCTCACCAGTTTTACAGGGGGAAGGCACTGAAGCTTTCTTT.

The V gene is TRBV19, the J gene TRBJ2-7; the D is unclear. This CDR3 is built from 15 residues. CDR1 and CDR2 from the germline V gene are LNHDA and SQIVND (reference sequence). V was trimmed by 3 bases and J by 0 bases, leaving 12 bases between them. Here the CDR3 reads CASSIGVGSSYEQYF. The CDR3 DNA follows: TGTGCCAGTAGTATTGGAGTCGGCAGCTCCTACGAGCAGTACTTC.